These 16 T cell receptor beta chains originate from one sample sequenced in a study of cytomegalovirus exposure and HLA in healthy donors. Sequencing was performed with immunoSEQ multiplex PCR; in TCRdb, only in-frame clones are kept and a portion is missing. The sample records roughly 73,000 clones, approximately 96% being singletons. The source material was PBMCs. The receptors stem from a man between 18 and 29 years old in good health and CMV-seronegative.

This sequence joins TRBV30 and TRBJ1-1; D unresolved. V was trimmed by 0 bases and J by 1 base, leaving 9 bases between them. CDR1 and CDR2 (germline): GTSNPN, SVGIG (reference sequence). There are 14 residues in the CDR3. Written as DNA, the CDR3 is TGTGCCTGGAGTGTCGTAATTAAGAACACTGAAGCTTTCTTT. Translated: CAWSVVIKNTEAFF. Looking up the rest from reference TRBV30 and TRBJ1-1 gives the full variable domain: SQTIHQWPATLVQPVGSPLSLECTVEGTSNPNLYWYRQAAGRGLQLLFYSVGIGQISSEVPQNLSASRPQDRQFILSSKKLLLSDSGFYLCAWSVVIKNTEAFFGQGTRLTVV.

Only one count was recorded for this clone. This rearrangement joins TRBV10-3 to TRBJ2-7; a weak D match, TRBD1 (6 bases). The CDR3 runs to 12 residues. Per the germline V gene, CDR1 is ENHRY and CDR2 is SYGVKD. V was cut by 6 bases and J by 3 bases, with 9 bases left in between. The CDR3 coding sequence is TGTGCCATCAGCCAACAGGGCTACGAGCAGTACTTC. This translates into CAISQQGYEQYF.

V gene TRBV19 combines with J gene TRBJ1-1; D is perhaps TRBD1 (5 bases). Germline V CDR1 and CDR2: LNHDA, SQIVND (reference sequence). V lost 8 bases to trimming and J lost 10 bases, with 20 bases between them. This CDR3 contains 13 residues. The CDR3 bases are TGTGCCAGTTGCGGGGACGCTACCCCAATAGCTTTCTTT. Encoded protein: CASCGDATPIAFF.

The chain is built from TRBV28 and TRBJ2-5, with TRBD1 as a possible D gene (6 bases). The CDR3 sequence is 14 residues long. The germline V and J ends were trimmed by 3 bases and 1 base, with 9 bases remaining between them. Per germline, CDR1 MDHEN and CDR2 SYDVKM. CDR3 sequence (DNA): TGTGCCAGCAGTTTGATGGACAGCCAAGAGACCCAGTACTTC. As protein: CASSLMDSQETQYF.

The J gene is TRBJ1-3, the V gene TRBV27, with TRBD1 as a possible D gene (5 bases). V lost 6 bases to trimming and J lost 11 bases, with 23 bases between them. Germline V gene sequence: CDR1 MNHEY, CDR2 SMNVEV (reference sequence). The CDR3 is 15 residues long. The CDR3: CASSGDPGGRDSIYF. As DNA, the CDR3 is TGTGCCAGCAGCGGGGACCCGGGGGGTCGGGACTCCATATATTTT.

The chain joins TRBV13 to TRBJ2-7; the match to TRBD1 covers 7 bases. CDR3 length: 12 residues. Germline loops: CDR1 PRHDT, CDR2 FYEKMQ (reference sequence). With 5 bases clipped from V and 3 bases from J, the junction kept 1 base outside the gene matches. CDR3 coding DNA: TGTGCCAGCAGCACAGGGGACTACGAGCAGTACTTC. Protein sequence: CASSTGDYEQYF.

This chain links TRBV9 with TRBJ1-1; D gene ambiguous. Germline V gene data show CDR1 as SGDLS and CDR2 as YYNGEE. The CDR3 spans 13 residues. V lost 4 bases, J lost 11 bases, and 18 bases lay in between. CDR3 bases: TGTGCCAGCAGCCCCGGTGAGGTAAGCGCGGCTTTCTTT. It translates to CASSPGEVSAAFF.

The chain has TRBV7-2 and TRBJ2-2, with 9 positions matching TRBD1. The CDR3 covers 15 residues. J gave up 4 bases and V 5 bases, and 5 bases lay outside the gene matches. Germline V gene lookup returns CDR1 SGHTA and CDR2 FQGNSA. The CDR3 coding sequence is TGTGCCAGCAGCCCCGGGACAGGGCTCACCGGGGAGCTGTTTTTT. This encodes CASSPGTGLTGELFF.

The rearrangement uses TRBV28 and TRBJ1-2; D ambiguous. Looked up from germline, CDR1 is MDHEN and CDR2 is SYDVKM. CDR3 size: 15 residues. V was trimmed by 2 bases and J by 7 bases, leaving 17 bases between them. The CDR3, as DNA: TGTGCCAGCAGTTTAGGTGGCGGGCAGAAACGTGGCTACACCTTC. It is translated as CASSLGGGQKRGYTF.

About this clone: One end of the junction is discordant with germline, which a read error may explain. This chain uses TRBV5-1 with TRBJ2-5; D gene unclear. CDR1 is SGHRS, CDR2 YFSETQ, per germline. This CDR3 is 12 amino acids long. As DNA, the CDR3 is TGCGCCAGCAGCTTTAGTGGAGAGGCCCAGTACTTC. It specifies CASSFSGEAQYF.

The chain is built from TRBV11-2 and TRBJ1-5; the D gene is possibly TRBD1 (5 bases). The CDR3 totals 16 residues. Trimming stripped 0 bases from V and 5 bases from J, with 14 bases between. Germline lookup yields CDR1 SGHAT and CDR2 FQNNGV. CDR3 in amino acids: CASSLDDGGYDQPQHF. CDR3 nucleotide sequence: TGTGCCAGCAGCTTAGATGACGGGGGGTATGATCAGCCCCAGCATTTT.

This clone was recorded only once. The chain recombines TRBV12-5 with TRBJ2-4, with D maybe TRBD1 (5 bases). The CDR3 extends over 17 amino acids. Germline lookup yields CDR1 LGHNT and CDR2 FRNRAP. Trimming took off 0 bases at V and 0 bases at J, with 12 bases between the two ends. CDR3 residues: CASGLVVTGGAKNIQYF. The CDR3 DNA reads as TGTGCTAGTGGTTTGGTTGTAACAGGTGGAGCCAAAAACATTCAGTACTTC.

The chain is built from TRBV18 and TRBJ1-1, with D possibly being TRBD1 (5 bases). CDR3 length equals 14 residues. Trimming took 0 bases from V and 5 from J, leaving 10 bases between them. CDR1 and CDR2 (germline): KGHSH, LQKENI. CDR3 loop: CASSPPPGGTEAFF. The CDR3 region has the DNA TGTGCCAGCTCACCACCTCCCGGGGGGACTGAAGCTTTCTTT.

CDR3 DNA sequence: TGTGCCTGGAGCCCGGGACAACGGGTAGAGCAGTACTTC. Translated: CAWSPGQRVEQYF. The chain has TRBV30 and TRBJ2-7; D is perhaps TRBD1 (6 bases). Trimming pared 3 bases from V and 7 bases from J, leaving 16 bases between. The germline V gene encodes CDR1 GTSNPN and CDR2 SVGIG (reference sequence). The CDR3 runs to 13 residues.

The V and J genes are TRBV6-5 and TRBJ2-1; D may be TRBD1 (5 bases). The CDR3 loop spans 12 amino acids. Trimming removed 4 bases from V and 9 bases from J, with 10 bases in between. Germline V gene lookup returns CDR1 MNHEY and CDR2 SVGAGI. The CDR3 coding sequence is TGTGCCAGCAGTTCTCAGGGTAGTGAGCAGTTCTTC. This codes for CASSSQGSEQFF.

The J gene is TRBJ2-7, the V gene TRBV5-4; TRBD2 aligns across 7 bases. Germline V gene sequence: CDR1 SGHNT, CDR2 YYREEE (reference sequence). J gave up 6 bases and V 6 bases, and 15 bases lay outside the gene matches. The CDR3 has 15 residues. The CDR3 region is CASTGGAMVEGEQYF. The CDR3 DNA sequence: TGTGCCAGCACGGGGGGAGCGATGGTTGAGGGCGAGCAGTACTTC.